This T cell receptor beta chain was sequenced in a study of blood T cells in healthy people across ages. Trimming left V 6 bases short and J 7 bases short, with 13 bases between. The CDR3 extends over 13 amino acids. The germline V gene encodes CDR1 DFQATT and CDR2 SNEGSKA (reference sequence). The use of a sample-barcoded 5' primer and a J-beta primer mix characterized a second PCR of roughly 6 to 11 cycles. CDR3-containing paired-end reads numbered at least 3 million in each sample. One entry per CDR3 protein, called by TCRdb with MiXCR from the 5' RACE reads. The table lists about 680,000 distinct CDR3 sequences, around 48% of them singletons.

This receptor was taken from a woman aged 55-69 years in good health. V gene TRBV20-1 combines with J gene TRBJ1-6; D not resolved. The sample taken for sequencing was blood. CDR3 sequence reads: CSAKTTTNSPLHF. The DNA for the CDR3 is TGCAGTGCAAAGACAACTACCAATTCACCCCTCCACTTT.